One and the same sample provided the 9 T cell receptor beta chains below, sequenced in a study of blood T cell repertoires in COVID-19. Using immunoSEQ multiplex PCR, the repertoire was profiled, and TCRdb retains in-frame clones only, with some absent. The sample holds nearly 45,000 clones, roughly 87% seen once. The sequencing sample was made of peripheral blood. Receptors originate from a human donor in a cohort sampled during active COVID-19.

The chain links TRBV4-2 to TRBJ1-5; TRBD1 matches at 7 bases. J was trimmed by 1 base and V by 0 bases; bases with no gene match: 6. The CDR3 is 17 residues long. CDR1 is LGHNA, CDR2 YNFKEQ, per germline. CDR3 region: CASSQDTPDRSNQPQHF. The CDR3 DNA reads TGTGCCAGCAGCCAAGATACCCCGGACAGGAGCAATCAGCCCCAGCATTTT.

The CDR3 loop reads CASRASGTNEKLFF. The CDR3 DNA reads TGTGCCAGCAGAGCCAGCGGGACTAATGAAAAACTGTTTTTT. The chain is built from TRBV2 and TRBJ1-4; unclear D gene. The CDR3 spans 14 residues. The germline CDR1 and CDR2 sequences are SNHLY and FYNNEI. V lost 6 bases and J lost 2, with 10 bases in between.

The chain carries TRBV5-1 and TRBJ2-3; 15 bases match TRBD2. This CDR3 region has 18 residues. V was pared by 4 bases and J by 3 bases, with 9 bases of the junction left unmatched. From germline, CDR1 is SGHRS and CDR2 YFSETQ. This chain's CDR3 is CASSPYGLAGGSTDTQYF. The CDR3 coding sequence is TGCGCCAGCAGCCCCTACGGACTAGCGGGAGGGAGTACAGATACGCAGTATTTT.

The gene calls are TRBV2 and TRBJ1-5, with TRBD1 identical over 7 bases. Germline V CDR1 and CDR2: SNHLY, FYNNEI. This CDR3 contains 17 residues. J lost 0 bases, V lost 5 bases, and 10 bases had no gene match. The CDR3 is CASSTTPGQYSNQPQHF. The CDR3 region has the DNA TGTGCCAGCAGTACCACCCCGGGACAGTATAGCAATCAGCCCCAGCATTTT.

The chain combines TRBV6-1 with TRBJ1-2; 8 nucleotides line up with TRBD1. V gave up 3 bases and J gave up 3 bases; unmatched junction bases: 6. This CDR3 has 15 residues. From germline, CDR1 is MNHNS and CDR2 SASEGT. CDR3 residues: CASSEGQGAYYGYTF. As DNA, the CDR3 is TGTGCCAGCAGTGAGGGTCAGGGGGCGTACTATGGCTACACCTTC.

J is TRBJ2-7 and V is TRBV29-1; D possibly corresponds to TRBD2 (5 bases). The CDR3 is 14 amino acids. V dropped 6 bases and J dropped 6 bases, with 21 bases sitting between them. Germline CDR1 reads SQVTM; CDR2 reads ANQGSEA. The CDR3 sequence is CSVPQRAGSIEQYF. CDR3 nucleotides: TGCAGCGTCCCCCAGAGGGCCGGCTCCATCGAGCAGTACTTC.

The gene calls are TRBV11-2 and TRBJ1-2; D is unclear. Germline V CDR1 and CDR2: SGHAT, FQNNGV. This CDR3 region has 14 residues. Trimming cost V 0 bases and J 2 bases, with 7 bases left between them. CDR3 region: CASSLDGQNYGYTF. CDR3 coding DNA: TGTGCCAGCAGCTTAGATGGCCAGAACTATGGCTACACCTTC.

The genes are TRBV11-3 and TRBJ2-7, with 7 bases that match TRBD1. CDR3 length: 14 residues. CDR1 is SGHNT, CDR2 YENEEA, per germline. After removal of 5 bases from V and 3 bases from J, the junction contained 7 bases not matched to a gene. This CDR3 reads CASSGGTADYEQYF. The DNA of the CDR3 is TGTGCCAGCAGCGGTGGGACAGCGGACTACGAGCAGTACTTC.

This clone was recorded only once. This chain connects TRBV9 to TRBJ2-3; D is unclear. The CDR3 extends over 14 amino acids. CDR1 is SGDLS, CDR2 YYNGEE, per germline. Trimming pared 0 bases from V and 2 bases from J, leaving 7 bases between. The CDR3, as DNA: TGTGCCAGCAGCGTAGATCTTTTCACAGATACGCAGTATTTT. It encodes CASSVDLFTDTQYF.